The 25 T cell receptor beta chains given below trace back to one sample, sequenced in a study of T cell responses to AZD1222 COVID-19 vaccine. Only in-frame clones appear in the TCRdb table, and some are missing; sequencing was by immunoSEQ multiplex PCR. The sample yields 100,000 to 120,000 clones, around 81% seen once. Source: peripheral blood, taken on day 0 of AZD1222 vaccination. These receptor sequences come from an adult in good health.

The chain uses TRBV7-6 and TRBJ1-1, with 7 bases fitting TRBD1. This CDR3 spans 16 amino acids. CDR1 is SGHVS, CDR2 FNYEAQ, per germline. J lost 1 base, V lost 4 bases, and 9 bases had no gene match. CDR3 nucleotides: TGTGCCAGCAGCTACGCCCGGGACAGAGGGAACACTGAAGCTTTCTTT. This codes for CASSYARDRGNTEAFF.

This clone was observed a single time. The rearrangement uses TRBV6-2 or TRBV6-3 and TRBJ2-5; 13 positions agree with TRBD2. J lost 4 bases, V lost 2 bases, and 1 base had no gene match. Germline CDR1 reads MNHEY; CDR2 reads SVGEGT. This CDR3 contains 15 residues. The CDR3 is CASSYTSGGAETQYF. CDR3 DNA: TGTGCCAGCAGTTACACTAGCGGGGGGGCAGAGACCCAGTACTTC.

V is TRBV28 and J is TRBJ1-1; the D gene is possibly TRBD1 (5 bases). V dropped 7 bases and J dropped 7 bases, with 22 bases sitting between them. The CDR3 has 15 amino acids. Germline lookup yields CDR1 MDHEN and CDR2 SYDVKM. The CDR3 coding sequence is TGTGCCAGCATGGGTGGACGGGCAGGGCTACATGAAGCTTTCTTT. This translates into CASMGGRAGLHEAFF.

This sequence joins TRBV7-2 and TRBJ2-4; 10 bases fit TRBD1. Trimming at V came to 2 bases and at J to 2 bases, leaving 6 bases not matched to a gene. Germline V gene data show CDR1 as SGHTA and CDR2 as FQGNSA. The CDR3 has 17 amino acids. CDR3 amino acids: CASSLPDRGKSKNIQYF. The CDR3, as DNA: TGTGCCAGCAGCTTACCGGACAGGGGGAAATCCAAAAACATTCAGTACTTC. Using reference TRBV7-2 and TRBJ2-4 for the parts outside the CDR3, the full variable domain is GAGVSQSPSNKVTEKGKDVELRCDPISGHTALYWYRQSLGQGLEFLIYFQGNSAPDKSGLPSDRFSAERTGGSVSTLTIQRTQQEDSAVYLCASSLPDRGKSKNIQYFGAGTRLSVL.

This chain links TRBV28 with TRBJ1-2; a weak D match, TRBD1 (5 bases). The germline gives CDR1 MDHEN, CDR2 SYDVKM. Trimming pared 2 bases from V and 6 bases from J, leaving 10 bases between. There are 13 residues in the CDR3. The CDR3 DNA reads TGTGCCAGCAGTTTAGGCAGGGAGAATGGCTACACCTTC. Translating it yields CASSLGRENGYTF.

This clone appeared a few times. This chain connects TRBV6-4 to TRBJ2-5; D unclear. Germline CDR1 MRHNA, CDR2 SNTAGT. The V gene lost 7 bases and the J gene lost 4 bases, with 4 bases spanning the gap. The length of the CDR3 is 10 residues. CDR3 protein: CASMGETQYF. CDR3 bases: TGTGCCAGCATGGGAGAGACCCAGTACTTC.

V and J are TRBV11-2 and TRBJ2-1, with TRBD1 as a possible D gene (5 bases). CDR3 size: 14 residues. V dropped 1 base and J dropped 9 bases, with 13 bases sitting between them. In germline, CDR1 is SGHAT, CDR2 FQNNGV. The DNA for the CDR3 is TGTGCCAGCAGCTTAGGCCCCAGGGTTACTGAGCAGTTCTTC. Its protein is CASSLGPRVTEQFF.

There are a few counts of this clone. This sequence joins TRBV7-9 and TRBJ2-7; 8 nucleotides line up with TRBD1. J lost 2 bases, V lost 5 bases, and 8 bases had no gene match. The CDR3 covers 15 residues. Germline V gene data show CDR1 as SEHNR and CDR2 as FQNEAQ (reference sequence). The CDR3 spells CASSPPGGGPYEQYF. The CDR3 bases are TGTGCCAGCAGCCCGCCAGGGGGCGGTCCCTACGAGCAGTACTTC.

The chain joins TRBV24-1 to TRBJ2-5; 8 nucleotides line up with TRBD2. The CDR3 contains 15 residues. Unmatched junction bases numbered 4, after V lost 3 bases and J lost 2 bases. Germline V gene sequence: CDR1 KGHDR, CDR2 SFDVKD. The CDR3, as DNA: TGTGCCACCAGTGATGGTAGCGGGGCTCAAGAGACCCAGTACTTC. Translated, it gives CATSDGSGAQETQYF.

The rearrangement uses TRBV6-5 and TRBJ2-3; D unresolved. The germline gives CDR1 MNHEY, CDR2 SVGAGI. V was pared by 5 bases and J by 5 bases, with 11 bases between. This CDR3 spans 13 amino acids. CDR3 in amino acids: CASSRRQVDTQYF. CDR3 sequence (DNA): TGTGCCAGCAGTCGAAGGCAGGTAGATACGCAGTATTTT.

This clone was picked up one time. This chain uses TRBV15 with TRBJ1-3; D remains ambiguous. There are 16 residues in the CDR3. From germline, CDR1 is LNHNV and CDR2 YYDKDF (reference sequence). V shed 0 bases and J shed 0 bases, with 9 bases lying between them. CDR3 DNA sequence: TGTGCCACCAGCAGAGAGAGGGTCTACTCTGGAAACACCATATATTTT. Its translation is CATSRERVYSGNTIYF.

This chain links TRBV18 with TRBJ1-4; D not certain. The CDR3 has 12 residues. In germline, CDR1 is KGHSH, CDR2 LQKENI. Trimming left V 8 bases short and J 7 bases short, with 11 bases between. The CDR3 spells CASRLQGEKLFF. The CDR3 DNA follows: TGTGCCAGCCGACTGCAAGGTGAAAAACTGTTTTTT. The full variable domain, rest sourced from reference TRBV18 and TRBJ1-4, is NAGVMQNPRHLVRRRGQEARLRCSPMKGHSHVYWYRQLPEEGLKFMVYLQKENIIDESGMPKERFSAEFPKEGPSILRIQQVVRGDSAAYFCASRLQGEKLFFGSGTQLSVL.

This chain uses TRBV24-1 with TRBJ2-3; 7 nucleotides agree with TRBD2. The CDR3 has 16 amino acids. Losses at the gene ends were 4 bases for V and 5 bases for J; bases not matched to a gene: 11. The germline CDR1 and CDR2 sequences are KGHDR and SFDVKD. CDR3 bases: TGTGCCACCAGTGACGGCGGGAGTAAGATGGTAGATACGCAGTATTTT. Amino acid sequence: CATSDGGSKMVDTQYF.

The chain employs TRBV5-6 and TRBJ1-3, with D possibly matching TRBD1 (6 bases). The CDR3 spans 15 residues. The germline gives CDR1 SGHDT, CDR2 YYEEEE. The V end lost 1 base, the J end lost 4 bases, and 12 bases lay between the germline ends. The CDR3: CASSLLGARGNTIYF. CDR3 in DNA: TGTGCCAGCAGCTTGCTGGGGGCGCGGGGAAACACCATATATTTT. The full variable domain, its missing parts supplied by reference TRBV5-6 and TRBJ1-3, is DAGVTQSPTHLIKTRGQQVTLRCSPKSGHDTVSWYQQALGQGPQFIFQYYEEEERQRGNFPDRFSGHQFPNYSSELNVNALLLGDSALYLCASSLLGARGNTIYFGEGSWLTVV.

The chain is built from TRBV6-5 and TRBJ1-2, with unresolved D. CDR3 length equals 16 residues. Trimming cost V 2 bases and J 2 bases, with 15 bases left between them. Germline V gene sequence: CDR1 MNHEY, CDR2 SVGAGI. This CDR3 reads CASSYRRPEGNYGYTF. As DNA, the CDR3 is TGTGCCAGCAGTTACCGGCGACCAGAGGGAAACTATGGCTACACCTTC.

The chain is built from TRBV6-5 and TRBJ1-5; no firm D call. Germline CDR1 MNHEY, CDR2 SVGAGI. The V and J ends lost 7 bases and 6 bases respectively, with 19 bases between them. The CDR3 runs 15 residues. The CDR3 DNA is TGTGCCAGCAAGGGCATGGCGGTCTCGGGTCAGCCCCAGCATTTT. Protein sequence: CASKGMAVSGQPQHF.

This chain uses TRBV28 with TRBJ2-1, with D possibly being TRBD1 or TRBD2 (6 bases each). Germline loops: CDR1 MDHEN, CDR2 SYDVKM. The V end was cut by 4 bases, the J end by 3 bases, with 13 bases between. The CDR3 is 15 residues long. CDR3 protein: CASSYGGNNYNEQFF. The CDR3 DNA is TGTGCCAGCAGTTACGGGGGCAACAACTACAATGAGCAGTTCTTC.

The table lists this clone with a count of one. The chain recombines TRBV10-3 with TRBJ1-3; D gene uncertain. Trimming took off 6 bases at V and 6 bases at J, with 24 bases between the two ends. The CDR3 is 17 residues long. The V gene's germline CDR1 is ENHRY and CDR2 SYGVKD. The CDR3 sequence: CAISPGPFGASINTIYF. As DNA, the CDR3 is TGTGCCATCAGCCCCGGACCCTTCGGAGCCTCTATAAACACCATATATTTT.

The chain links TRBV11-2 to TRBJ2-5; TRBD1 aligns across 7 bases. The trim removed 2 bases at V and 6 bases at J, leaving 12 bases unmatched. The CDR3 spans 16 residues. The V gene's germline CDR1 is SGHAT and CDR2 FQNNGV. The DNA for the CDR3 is TGTGCCAGCAGCTTATGGATCCCAGGGGGAATAAAGACCCAGTACTTC. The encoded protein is CASSLWIPGGIKTQYF.

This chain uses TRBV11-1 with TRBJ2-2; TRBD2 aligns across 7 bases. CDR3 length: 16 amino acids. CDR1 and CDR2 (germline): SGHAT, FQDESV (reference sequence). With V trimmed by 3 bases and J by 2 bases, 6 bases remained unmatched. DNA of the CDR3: TGTGCCAGCAGCTTTGGGGGGGAGTTCAACACCGGGGAGCTGTTTTTT. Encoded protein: CASSFGGEFNTGELFF.

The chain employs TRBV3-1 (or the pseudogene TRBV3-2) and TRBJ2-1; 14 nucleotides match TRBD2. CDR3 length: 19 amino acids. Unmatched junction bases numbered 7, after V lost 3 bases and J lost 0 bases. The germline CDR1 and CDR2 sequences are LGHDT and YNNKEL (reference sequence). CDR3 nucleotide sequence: TGTGCCAGCAGCCACGGACTAGCGGGGGGTAAAAGCTCCTACAATGAGCAGTTCTTC. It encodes CASSHGLAGGKSSYNEQFF.

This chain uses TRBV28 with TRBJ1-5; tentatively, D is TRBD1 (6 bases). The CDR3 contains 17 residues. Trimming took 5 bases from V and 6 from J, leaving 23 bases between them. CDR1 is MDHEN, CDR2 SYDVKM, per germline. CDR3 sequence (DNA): TGTGCCAGCAGTCCCGGCGGGGGGCGTCGACTGGGTCAGCCCCAGCATTTT. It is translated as CASSPGGGRRLGQPQHF. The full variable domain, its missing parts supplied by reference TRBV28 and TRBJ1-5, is DVKVTQSSRYLVKRTGEKVFLECVQDMDHENMFWYRQDPGLGLRLIYFSYDVKMKEKGDIPEGYSVSREKKERFSLILESASTNQTSMYLCASSPGGGRRLGQPQHFGDGTRLSIL.

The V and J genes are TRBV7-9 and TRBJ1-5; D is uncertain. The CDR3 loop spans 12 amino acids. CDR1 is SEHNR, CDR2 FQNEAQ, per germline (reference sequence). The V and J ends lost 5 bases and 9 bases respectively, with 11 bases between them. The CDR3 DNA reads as TGTGCCAGCAGCCAAGTGCCCGGGCCCCAGCATTTT. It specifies CASSQVPGPQHF.

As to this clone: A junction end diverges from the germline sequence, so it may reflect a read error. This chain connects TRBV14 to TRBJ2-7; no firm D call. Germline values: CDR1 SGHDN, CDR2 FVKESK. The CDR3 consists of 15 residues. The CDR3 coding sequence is TGTGCCAGCAGCCAAGGTTTGAGTATCTCCTTCGAGCAGTACTTC. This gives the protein CASSQGLSISFEQYF.

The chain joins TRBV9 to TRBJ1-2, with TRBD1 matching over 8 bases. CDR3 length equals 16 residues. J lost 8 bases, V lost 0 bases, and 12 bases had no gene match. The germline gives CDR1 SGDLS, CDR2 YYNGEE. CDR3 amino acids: CASSVVGQGAFGGYTF. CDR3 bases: TGTGCCAGCAGCGTAGTGGGGCAGGGGGCTTTTGGAGGCTACACCTTC.